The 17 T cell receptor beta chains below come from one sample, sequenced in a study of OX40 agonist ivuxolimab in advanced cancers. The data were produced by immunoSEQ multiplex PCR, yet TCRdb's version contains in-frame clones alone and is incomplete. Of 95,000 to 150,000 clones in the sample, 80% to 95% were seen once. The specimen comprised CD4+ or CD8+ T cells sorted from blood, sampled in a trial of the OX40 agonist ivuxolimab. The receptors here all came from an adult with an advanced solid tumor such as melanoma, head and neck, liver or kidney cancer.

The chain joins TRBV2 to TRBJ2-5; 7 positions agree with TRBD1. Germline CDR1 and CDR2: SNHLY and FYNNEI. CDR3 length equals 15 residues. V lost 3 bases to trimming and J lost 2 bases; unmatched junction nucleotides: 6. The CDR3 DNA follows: TGTGCCAGCAGTGAGGGACAGACCCTTCAAGAGACCCAGTACTTC. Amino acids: CASSEGQTLQETQYF. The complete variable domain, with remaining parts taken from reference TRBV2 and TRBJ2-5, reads EPEVTQTPSHQVTQMGQEVILRCVPISNHLYFYWYRQILGQKVEFLVSFYNNEISEKSEIFDDQFSVERPDGSNFTLKIRSTKLEDSAMYFCASSEGQTLQETQYFGPGTRLLVL.

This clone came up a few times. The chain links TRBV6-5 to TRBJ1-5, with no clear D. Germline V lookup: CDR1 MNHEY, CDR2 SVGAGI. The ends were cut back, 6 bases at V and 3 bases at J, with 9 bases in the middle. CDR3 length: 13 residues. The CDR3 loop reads CASSIVYNQPQHF. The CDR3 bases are TGTGCCAGCAGCATAGTCTACAATCAGCCCCAGCATTTT.

This chain's CDR3 is CASSLGGQNTGELFF. The CDR3, as DNA: TGTGCCAGCAGCTTAGGGGGGCAGAACACCGGGGAGCTGTTTTTT. The chain employs TRBV5-4 and TRBJ2-2; D is perhaps TRBD1 or TRBD2 (6 bases each). V was trimmed by 2 bases and J by 1 base, leaving 9 bases between them. The CDR3 runs 15 residues. In germline, CDR1 is SGHNT, CDR2 YYREEE (reference sequence).

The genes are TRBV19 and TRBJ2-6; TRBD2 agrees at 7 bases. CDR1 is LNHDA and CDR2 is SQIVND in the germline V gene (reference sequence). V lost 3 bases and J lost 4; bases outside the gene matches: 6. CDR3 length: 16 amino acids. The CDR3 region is CASSMGGVAGANVLTF. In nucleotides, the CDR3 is TGTGCCAGTAGTATGGGAGGGGTAGCGGGGGCCAACGTCCTGACTTTC.

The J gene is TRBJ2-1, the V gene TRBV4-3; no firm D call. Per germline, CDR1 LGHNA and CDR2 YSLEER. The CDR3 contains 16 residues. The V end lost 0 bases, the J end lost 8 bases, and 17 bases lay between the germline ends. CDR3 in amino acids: CASSQDIALGRDEQFF. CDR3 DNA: TGCGCCAGCAGCCAAGATATTGCCCTCGGCCGCGATGAGCAGTTCTTC.

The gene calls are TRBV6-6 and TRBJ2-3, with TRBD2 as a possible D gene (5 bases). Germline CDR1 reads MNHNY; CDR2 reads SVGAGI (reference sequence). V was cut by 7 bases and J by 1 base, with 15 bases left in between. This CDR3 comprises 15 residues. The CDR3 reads CASTRSGEGTDTQYF. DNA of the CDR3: TGTGCCAGCACCCGAAGCGGAGAGGGCACAGATACGCAGTATTTT.

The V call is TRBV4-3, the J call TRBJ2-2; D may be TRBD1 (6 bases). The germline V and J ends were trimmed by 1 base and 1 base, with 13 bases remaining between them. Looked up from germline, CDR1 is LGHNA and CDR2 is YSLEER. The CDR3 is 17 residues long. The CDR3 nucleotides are TGCGCCAGCAGCCAAGGTACAGGGTTCTTGAACACCGGGGAGCTGTTTTTT. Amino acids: CASSQGTGFLNTGELFF.

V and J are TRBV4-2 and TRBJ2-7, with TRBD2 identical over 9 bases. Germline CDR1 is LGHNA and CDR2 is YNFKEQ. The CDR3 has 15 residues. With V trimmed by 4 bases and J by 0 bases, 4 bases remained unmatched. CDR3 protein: CASSPRSGSSYEQYF. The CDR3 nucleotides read TGTGCCAGCAGCCCCCGTAGCGGGAGCTCCTACGAGCAGTACTTC.

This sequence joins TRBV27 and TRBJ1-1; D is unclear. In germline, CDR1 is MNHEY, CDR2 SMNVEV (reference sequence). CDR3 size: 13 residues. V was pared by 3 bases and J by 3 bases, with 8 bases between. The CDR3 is CASSLRGYTEAFF. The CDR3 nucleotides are TGTGCCAGCAGTTTGCGAGGGTACACTGAAGCTTTCTTT.

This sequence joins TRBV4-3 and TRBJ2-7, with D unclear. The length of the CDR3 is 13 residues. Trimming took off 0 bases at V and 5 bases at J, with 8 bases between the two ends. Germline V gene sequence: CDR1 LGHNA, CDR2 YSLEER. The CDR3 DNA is TGCGCCAGCAGCCAAGATCCCCAACACGAGCAGTACTTC. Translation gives CASSQDPQHEQYF.

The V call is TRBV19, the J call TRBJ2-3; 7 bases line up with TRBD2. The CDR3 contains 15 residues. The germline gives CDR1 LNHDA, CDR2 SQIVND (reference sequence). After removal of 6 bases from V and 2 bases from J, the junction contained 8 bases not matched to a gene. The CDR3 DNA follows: TGTGCCAGTAGGGACCCGGGGGGACCCACAGATACGCAGTATTTT. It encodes CASRDPGGPTDTQYF.

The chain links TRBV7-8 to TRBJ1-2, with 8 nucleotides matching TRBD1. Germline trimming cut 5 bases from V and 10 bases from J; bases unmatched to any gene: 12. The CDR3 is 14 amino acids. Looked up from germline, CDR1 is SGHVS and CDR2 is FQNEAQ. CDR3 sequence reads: CASSAETGVLSYTF. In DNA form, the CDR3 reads TGTGCCAGCAGCGCAGAGACAGGGGTGTTATCCTACACCTTC.

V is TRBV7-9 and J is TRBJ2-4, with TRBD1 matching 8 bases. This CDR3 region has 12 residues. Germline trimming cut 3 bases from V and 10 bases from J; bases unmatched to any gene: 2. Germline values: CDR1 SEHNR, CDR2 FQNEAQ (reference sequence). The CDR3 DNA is TGTGCCAGCAGCTTCGGGACAGGTATTCAGTACTTC. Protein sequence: CASSFGTGIQYF.

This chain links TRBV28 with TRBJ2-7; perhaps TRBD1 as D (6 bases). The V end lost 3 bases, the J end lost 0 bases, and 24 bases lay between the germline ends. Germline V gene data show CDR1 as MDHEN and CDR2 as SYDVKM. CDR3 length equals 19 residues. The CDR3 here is CASSLRRQGPLGASYEQYF. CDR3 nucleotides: TGTGCCAGCAGTTTGAGGCGACAAGGACCATTGGGGGCCTCCTACGAGCAGTACTTC.

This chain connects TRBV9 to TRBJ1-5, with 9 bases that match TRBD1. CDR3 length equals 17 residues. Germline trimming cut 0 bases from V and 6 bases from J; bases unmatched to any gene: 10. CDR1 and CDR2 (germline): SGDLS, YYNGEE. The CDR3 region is CASSVGTGERLGQPQHF. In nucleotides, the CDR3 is TGTGCCAGCAGCGTAGGGACAGGGGAGAGGCTGGGTCAGCCCCAGCATTTT. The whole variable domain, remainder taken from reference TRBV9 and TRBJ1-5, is DSGVTQTPKHLITATGQRVTLRCSPRSGDLSVYWYQQSLDQGLQFLIQYYNGEERAKGNILERFSAQQFPDLHSELNLSSLELGDSALYFCASSVGTGERLGQPQHFGDGTRLSIL.

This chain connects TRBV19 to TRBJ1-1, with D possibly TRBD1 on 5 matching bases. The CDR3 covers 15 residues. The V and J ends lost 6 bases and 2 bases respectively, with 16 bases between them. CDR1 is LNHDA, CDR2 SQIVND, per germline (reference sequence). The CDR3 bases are TGTGCCAGTAGCCTCGGGGGGACCTCAAACACTGAAGCTTTCTTT. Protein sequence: CASSLGGTSNTEAFF.

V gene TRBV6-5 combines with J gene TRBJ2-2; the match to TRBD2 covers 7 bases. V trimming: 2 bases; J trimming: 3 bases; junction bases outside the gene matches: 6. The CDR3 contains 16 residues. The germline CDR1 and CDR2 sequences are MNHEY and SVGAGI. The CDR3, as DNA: TGTGCCAGCAGTTACGGGGGAGGGGCGGACACCGGGGAGCTGTTTTTT. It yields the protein CASSYGGGADTGELFF.